These 19 T cell receptor beta chains were sequenced from one sample in a study of T cells in Graves' hyperthyroidism and ophthalmopathy. Researchers amplified the TCR beta CDR3 regions from RNA transcripts. The HTBI primer set drove a first-round RT-PCR of the TCR CDR3. TCRdb itself ran the multiplex PCR reads through MiXCR, one entry per CDR3 protein. Of around 500,000 distinct CDR3 sequences listed, about 15% are singletons. The sequenced sample was blood. The source is a woman aged 18-29 years with Graves' hyperthyroidism.

This clonotype was seen a few times. The conserved phenylalanine or tryptophan is not found at the CDR3 terminus, so this likely reflects a read error. The chain uses TRBV6-2 or TRBV6-3 and TRBJ1-1; 8 bases agree with TRBD1. The CDR3 totals 17 residues. CDR1 and CDR2 from the germline V gene are MNHEY and SVGEGT. The junction had 15 bases not matched to a gene; V was cut back by 2 bases and J by 7 bases. This CDR3 is CASSYNGQGRVGVEAFL. In nucleotides, the CDR3 is TGTGCCAGCAGTTACAATGGACAGGGAAGAGTGGGGGTTGAAGCTTTCCTT.

This clonotype was seen a few times. The chain couples TRBV19 to TRBJ1-1; D is unclear. The V and J ends lost 5 bases and 10 bases respectively, with 14 bases between them. Germline V lookup: CDR1 LNHDA, CDR2 SQIVND (reference sequence). CDR3 length equals 12 residues. The DNA of the CDR3 is TGTGCCAGTAGTCTGGGAGTAACCAGAGCTTTCTTT. Its translation: CASSLGVTRAFF.

The V call is TRBV30, the J call TRBJ1-3, with D tentatively TRBD1 (5 bases). There are 15 residues in the CDR3. Looked up from germline, CDR1 is GTSNPN and CDR2 is SVGIG (reference sequence). Trimming pared 1 base from V and 2 bases from J, leaving 12 bases between. CDR3 DNA: TGTGCCTGGAGTGCAGTAGAGGGACCTGGAAACACCATATATTTT. The encoded protein is CAWSAVEGPGNTIYF.

This clonotype has only a few counts. This chain links TRBV7-9 with TRBJ2-1; D is unresolved. CDR1 is SEHNR and CDR2 is FQNEAQ in the germline V gene (reference sequence). This CDR3 spans 13 amino acids. V was cut by 8 bases and J by 2 bases, with 10 bases left in between. The CDR3 loop is CASDPNAYNEQFF. The CDR3 DNA is TGTGCCAGCGATCCGAATGCCTACAATGAGCAGTTCTTC.

The sample holds many counts of this clonotype. The genes are TRBV20-1 and TRBJ2-7, with 14 bases matching TRBD2. The germline V gene has CDR1 DFQATT and CDR2 SNEGSKA (reference sequence). The CDR3 is 16 residues long. The V and J ends lost 4 bases and 4 bases, in that order; junction bases with no gene match: 9. This chain's CDR3 is CSATGLAGVWGYEQYF. CDR3 nucleotides: TGCAGTGCTACGGGACTAGCGGGAGTTTGGGGGTACGAGCAGTACTTC.

The J gene is TRBJ2-5, the V gene TRBV9; no reliable D call. Germline CDR1 is SGDLS and CDR2 is YYNGEE. The CDR3 totals 15 residues. Trimming left V 0 bases short and J 3 bases short, with 12 bases between. The CDR3 DNA sequence: TGTGCCAGCAGCGTAGAGGGCAGGATCGAAGAGACCCAGTACTTC. It codes for CASSVEGRIEETQYF. The full variable domain, its missing parts supplied by reference TRBV9 and TRBJ2-5, is DSGVTQTPKHLITATGQRVTLRCSPRSGDLSVYWYQQSLDQGLQFLIQYYNGEERAKGNILERFSAQQFPDLHSELNLSSLELGDSALYFCASSVEGRIEETQYFGPGTRLLVL.

Details on this clonotype: A clone one base away is much larger, so this may be a read error. DNA for the CDR3: TGCGCCTGCAGTGAGCACCTCCAAGGGGACGAGCAGTACTTC. Its translation: CACSEHLQGDEQYF. The chain employs TRBV10-1 and TRBJ2-7, with D tentatively TRBD1 (5 bases). Germline assignment: CDR1 WNHNN and CDR2 SYGVQD (reference sequence). The CDR3 consists of 14 residues.

There are many counts of this clonotype. The chain is built from TRBV10-3 and TRBJ2-1; 8 bases map to TRBD2. This CDR3 comprises 13 residues. Germline V gene lookup returns CDR1 ENHRY and CDR2 SYGVKD. With 8 bases clipped from V and 9 bases from J, the junction kept 9 bases outside the gene matches. The CDR3 spells CAIGGGTVGEQFF. The CDR3 region has the DNA TGTGCCATCGGCGGGGGGACGGTGGGTGAGCAGTTCTTC.

This clonotype occurred many times. The rearrangement links TRBV19 to TRBJ1-2; no firm D call. V lost 6 bases to trimming and J lost 0 bases, with 11 bases between them. CDR1 is LNHDA, CDR2 SQIVND, per germline (reference sequence). The CDR3 covers 14 residues. CDR3 region: CASSEWSANYGYTF. The CDR3 nucleotides are TGTGCCAGTAGCGAATGGTCGGCTAACTATGGCTACACCTTC.

This clonotype was counted a single time. J is TRBJ2-3 and V is TRBV4-1; TRBD2 agrees at 8 bases. Trimming cost V 1 base and J 6 bases; bases outside gene matches: 6. This CDR3 has 15 residues. From germline, CDR1 is MGHRA and CDR2 YSYEKL. CDR3 region: CASSQVAAGADTQYF. The CDR3 coding sequence is TGCGCCAGCAGCCAAGTTGCAGCGGGAGCCGATACGCAGTATTTT.

There are many counts of this clonotype. The chain is built from TRBV7-8 and TRBJ1-1; D unclear. The V gene's germline CDR1 is SGHVS and CDR2 FQNEAQ. There are 13 residues in the CDR3. The V gene lost 3 bases and the J gene lost 8 bases, with 13 bases spanning the gap. The CDR3 coding sequence is TGTGCCAGCAGCTTGGGCCCGAAGAGCGAAGCTTTCTTT. It translates to CASSLGPKSEAFF.

This clonotype was detected many times. This chain links TRBV12-3 or TRBV12-4 with TRBJ2-1, with TRBD2 matching 7 bases. The CDR3 consists of 15 residues. The V segment lost 2 bases and the J segment 4 bases; nucleotides outside the gene matches: 5. As DNA, the CDR3 is TGTGCCAGCAGTTTATCGGCTAGCGGATACAATGAGCAGTTCTTC. It encodes CASSLSASGYNEQFF.

This rearrangement joins TRBV4-2 to TRBJ2-7; a weak D match, TRBD1 (6 bases). V lost 4 bases and J lost 7, with 14 bases in between. In germline, CDR1 is LGHNA, CDR2 YNFKEQ. This CDR3 has 13 amino acids. CDR3 sequence: CASSRSRDREQYF. Here the CDR3 DNA reads TGTGCCAGCAGCCGATCCCGTGACAGGGAGCAGTACTTC.

This clonotype was found many times. The V and J genes are TRBV28 and TRBJ1-1, with 8 nucleotides matching TRBD1. Looked up from germline, CDR1 is MDHEN and CDR2 is SYDVKM. The V segment lost 4 bases and the J segment 7 bases; nucleotides outside the gene matches: 5. CDR3 length: 13 residues. Here the CDR3 DNA reads TGTGCCAGCAGTTACGGCGACAGGGGTGAAGCTTTCTTT. It is translated as CASSYGDRGEAFF.

This clonotype was seen many times. This chain links TRBV30 with TRBJ2-1; 11 bases fit TRBD2. In germline, CDR1 is GTSNPN, CDR2 SVGIG (reference sequence). Losses at the gene ends were 5 bases for V and 4 bases for J; bases not matched to a gene: 4. This CDR3 contains 14 residues. The CDR3 nucleotides are TGTGCCTGGTCGACTAGCGGGAAATACAATGAGCAGTTCTTC. Amino acid sequence: CAWSTSGKYNEQFF.

This clonotype has at least ten counts. The chain joins TRBV11-2 to TRBJ2-1, with unresolved D. Trimming stripped 4 bases from V and 8 bases from J, with 12 bases between. Germline V gene lookup returns CDR1 SGHAT and CDR2 FQNNGV. The CDR3 spans 13 residues. CDR3 sequence: CASSSNTWDEQFF. DNA of the CDR3: TGTGCCAGCAGCTCGAATACTTGGGATGAGCAGTTCTTC. Drawing the rest from reference TRBV11-2 and TRBJ2-1, the complete variable domain is EAGVAQSPRYKIIEKRQSVAFWCNPISGHATLYWYQQILGQGPKLLIQFQNNGVVDDSQLPKDRFSAERLKGVDSTLKIQPAKLEDSAVYLCASSSNTWDEQFFGPGTRLTVL.

This clonotype was recorded a few times. The chain employs TRBV19 and TRBJ1-1; D remains ambiguous. Germline lookup yields CDR1 LNHDA and CDR2 SQIVND (reference sequence). There are 12 residues in the CDR3. V was cut by 3 bases and J by 11 bases, with 13 bases left in between. DNA for the CDR3: TGTGCCAGTAGTATCCCCCTGGGGTTGGCTTTCTTT. Amino acid sequence: CASSIPLGLAFF.

This clonotype was observed at least ten times. V usage is TRBV12-3 or TRBV12-4 and J usage is TRBJ1-5; D is uncertain. CDR3 length: 14 residues. Between the trimmed V and J ends, which lost 5 bases and 2 bases, there was a span of 10 bases. CDR3 protein: CASSLQDRNQPQHF. The CDR3 nucleotides read TGTGCCAGCAGTCTCCAGGATCGCAATCAGCCCCAGCATTTT.

The chain has TRBV7-9 and TRBJ1-1; D not certain. CDR3 length: 11 amino acids. V lost 4 bases to trimming and J lost 8 bases, with 8 bases between them. Per germline, CDR1 SEHNR and CDR2 FQNEAQ (reference sequence). The CDR3 nucleotides are TGTGCCAGCAGCTCGATTCCAGAAGCTTTCTTT. Amino acid sequence: CASSSIPEAFF.